This T cell receptor beta chain was documented in a study of T cells after yellow fever vaccination. CDR3 size: 15 residues. Trimming cost V 3 bases and J 0 bases, with 12 bases left between them. Per germline, CDR1 DFQATT and CDR2 SNEGSKA (reference sequence). This clonotype was recorded many times. TCRdb re-derived calls from the 5' RACE reads in MiXCR, one entry per CDR3 protein. The table includes approximately 74,000 distinct CDR3 sequences, about 6.6% detected once. The chain combines TRBV20-1 with TRBJ1-5, with D unclear. The source was CD8+ T cells sorted from PBMCs, collected 4 to 6 days after the first yellow fever vaccination. This clonotype was obtained from a man aged 18-30 years who received the YFV17D yellow fever vaccine. The CDR3 DNA sequence: TGCAGTGCTAGTTCGTTATATTATAGCAATCAGCCCCAGCATTTT. Protein sequence: CSASSLYYSNQPQHF.